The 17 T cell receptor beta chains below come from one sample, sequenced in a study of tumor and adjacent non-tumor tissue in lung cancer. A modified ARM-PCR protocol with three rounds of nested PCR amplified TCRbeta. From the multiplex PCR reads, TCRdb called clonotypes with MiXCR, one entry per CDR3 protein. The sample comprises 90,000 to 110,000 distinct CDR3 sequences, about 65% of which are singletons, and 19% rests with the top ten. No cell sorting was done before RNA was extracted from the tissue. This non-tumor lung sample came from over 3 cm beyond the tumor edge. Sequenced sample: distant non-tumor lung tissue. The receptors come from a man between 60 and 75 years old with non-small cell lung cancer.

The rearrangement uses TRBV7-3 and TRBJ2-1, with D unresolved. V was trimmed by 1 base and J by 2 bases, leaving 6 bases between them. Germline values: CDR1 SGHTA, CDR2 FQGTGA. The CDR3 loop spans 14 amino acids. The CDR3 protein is CASSLSGPYNEQFF. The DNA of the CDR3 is TGTGCCAGCAGCTTAAGTGGCCCCTACAATGAGCAGTTCTTC.

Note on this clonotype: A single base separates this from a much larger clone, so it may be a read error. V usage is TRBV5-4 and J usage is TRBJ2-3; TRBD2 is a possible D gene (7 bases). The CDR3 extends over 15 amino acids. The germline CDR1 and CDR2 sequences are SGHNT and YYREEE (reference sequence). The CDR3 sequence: CASSFRGGPEDTHYF. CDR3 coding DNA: TGTGCCAGCAGCTTTAGGGGGGGGCCCGAAGATACGCACTATTTT.

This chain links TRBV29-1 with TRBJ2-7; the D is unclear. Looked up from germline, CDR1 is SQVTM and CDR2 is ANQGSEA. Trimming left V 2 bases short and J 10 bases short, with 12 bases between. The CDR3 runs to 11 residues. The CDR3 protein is CSVETPRCQYF. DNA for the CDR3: TGCAGCGTTGAAACCCCAAGGTGCCAGTACTTC.

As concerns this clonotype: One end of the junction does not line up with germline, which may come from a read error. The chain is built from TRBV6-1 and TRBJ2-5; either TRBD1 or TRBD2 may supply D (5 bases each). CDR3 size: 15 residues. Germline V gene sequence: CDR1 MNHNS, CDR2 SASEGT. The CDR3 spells CASSEWGRYQEAQYF. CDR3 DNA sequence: TGTGCCAGCAGTGAGTGGGGACGATACCAAGAGGCCCAGTACTTC.

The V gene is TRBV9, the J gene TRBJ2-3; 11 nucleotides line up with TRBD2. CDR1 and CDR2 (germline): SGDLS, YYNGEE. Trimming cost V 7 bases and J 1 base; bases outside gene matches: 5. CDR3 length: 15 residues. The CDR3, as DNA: TGTGCCAGCTCCTGGGGACTAGCGGGCACAGATACGCAGTATTTT. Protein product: CASSWGLAGTDTQYF.

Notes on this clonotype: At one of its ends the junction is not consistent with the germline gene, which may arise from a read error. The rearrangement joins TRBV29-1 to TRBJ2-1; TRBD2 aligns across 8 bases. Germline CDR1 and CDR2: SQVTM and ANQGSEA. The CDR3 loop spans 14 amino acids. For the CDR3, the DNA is TGCAGCGTTGGTGGGACTAGAAGATACAAAGAGCAGTTCTTC. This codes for CSVGGTRRYKEQFF.

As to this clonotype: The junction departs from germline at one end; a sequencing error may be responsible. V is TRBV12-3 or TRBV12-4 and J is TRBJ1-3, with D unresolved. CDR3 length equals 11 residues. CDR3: CASSPGSTIYF. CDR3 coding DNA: TGTGCCAGTAGCCCGGGAAGCACCATATATTTT.

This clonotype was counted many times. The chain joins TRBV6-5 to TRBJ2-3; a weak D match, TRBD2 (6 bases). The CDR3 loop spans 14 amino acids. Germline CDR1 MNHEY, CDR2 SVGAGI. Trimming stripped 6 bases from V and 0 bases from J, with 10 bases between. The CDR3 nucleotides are TGTGCCAGCAGCCGAGGGACTAGCACAGATACGCAGTATTTT. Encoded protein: CASSRGTSTDTQYF.

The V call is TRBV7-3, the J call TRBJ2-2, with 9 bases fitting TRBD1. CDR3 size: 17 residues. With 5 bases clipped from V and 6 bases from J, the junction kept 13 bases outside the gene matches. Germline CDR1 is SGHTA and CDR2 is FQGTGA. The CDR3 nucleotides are TGTGCCAGCAGCCAAACGCGCTGGGACAGGGCGGCCGGGGAGCTGTTTTTT. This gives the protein CASSQTRWDRAAGELFF.

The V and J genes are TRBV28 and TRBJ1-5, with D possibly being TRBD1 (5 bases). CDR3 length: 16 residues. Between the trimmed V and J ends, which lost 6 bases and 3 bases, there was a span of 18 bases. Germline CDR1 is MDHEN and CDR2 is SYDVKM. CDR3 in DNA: TGTGCCAGCAGGGTGAGCTGGACAAGGAACAATCAGCCCCAGCATTTT. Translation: CASRVSWTRNNQPQHF. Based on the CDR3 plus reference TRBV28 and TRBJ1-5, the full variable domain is DVKVTQSSRYLVKRTGEKVFLECVQDMDHENMFWYRQDPGLGLRLIYFSYDVKMKEKGDIPEGYSVSREKKERFSLILESASTNQTSMYLCASRVSWTRNNQPQHFGDGTRLSIL.

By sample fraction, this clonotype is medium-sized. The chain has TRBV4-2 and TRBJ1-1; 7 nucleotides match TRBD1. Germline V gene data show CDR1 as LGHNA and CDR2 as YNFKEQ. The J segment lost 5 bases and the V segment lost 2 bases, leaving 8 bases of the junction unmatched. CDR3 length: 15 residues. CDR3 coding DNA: TGTGCCAGCAGCCAACAGGGGGATAGAAGTACTGAAGCTTTCTTT. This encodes CASSQQGDRSTEAFF.

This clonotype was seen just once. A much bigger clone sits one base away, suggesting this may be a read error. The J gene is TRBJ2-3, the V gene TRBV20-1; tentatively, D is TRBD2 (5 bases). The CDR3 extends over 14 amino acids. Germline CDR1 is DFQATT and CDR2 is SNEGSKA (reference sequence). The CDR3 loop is CGASEVAKADTQYF. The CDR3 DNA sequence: TGCGGTGCTTCGGAGGTTGCGAAGGCAGATACGCAGTATTTT.

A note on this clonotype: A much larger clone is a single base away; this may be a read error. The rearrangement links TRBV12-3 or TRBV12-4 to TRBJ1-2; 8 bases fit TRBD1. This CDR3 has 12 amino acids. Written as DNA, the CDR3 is TGTGCCAGCAGTTTCAGGGGGCATGGCTGCACCTTC. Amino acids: CASSFRGHGCTF.

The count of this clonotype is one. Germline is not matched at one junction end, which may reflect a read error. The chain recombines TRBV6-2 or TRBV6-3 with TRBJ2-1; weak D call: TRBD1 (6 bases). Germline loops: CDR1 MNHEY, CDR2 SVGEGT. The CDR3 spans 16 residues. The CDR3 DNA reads TGTGCCATCAGTTCCGGGGACATGGTGGTCGGCAATGAGCAGTTCTTC. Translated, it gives CAISSGDMVVGNEQFF.

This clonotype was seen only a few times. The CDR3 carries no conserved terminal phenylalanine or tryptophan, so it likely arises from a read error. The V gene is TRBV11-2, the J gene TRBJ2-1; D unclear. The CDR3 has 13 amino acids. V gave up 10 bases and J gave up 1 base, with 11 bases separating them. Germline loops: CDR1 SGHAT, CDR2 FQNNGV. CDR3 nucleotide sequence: TGTGCCATCAGTTTAGAGTCCTACAATGAGCAGTTCTCC. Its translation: CAISLESYNEQFS.

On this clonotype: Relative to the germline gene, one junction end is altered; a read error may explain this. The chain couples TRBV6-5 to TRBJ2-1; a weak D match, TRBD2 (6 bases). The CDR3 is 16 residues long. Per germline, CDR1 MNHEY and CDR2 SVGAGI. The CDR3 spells CTSSYFGRRDGNEQLF. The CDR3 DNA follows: TGTACCAGCAGTTATTTCGGGCGGAGGGACGGCAATGAGCAGCTCTTC.

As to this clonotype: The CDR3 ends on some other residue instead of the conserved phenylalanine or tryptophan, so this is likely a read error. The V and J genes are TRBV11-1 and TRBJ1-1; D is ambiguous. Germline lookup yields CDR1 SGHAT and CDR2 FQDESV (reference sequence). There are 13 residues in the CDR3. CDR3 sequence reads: CANSSPPRAEAFC. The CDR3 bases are TGTGCCAACAGCTCGCCACCAAGGGCTGAAGCTTTCTGT.